Presented here are 23 T cell receptor beta chains from one specimen sequenced in a study of T cell repertoires in cytomegalovirus infection. TCRdb re-derived calls from the reads in MiXCR, one entry per CDR3 protein. The sample consists of 46,000 or so distinct CDR3 sequences, 20% to 25% of them appearing once. For these TCRs, the target antigens are not known. The sequenced material came from PBMCs, sequenced either directly or after in vitro stimulation (not recorded which). These receptors all stem from a human donor in good health (CMV status not recorded). Some clones in this sample may be carry-over from other donors' samples.

V usage is TRBV2 and J usage is TRBJ1-5, with D unresolved. The CDR3 spans 14 residues. Looked up from germline, CDR1 is SNHLY and CDR2 is FYNNEI. Between the trimmed V and J ends, which lost 4 bases and 1 base, there was a span of 8 bases. The CDR3: CASSASQSNQPQHF. In DNA form, the CDR3 reads TGTGCCAGCAGTGCCTCTCAGAGCAATCAGCCCCAGCATTTT.

The V call is TRBV27, the J call TRBJ1-2; D gene uncertain. Germline lookup yields CDR1 MNHEY and CDR2 SMNVEV (reference sequence). The CDR3 has 15 amino acids. With 8 bases removed from V and 0 bases from J, the gap between germline ends came to 16 bases. The chain's CDR3 is CASAWTARSNYGYTF. CDR3 nucleotides: TGTGCCAGCGCTTGGACGGCTAGATCTAACTATGGCTACACCTTC.

Only a few counts were recorded for this clonotype. The chain uses TRBV4-1 and TRBJ2-3, with D possibly called TRBD1 or TRBD2 (5 bases each). Per germline, CDR1 MGHRA and CDR2 YSYEKL. The CDR3 loop spans 17 amino acids. Trimming left V 0 bases short and J 2 bases short, with 15 bases between. The CDR3 loop is CASSQETGRGPTDTQYF. The CDR3 DNA reads as TGCGCCAGCAGCCAAGAAACTGGCCGGGGCCCCACAGATACGCAGTATTTT.

The chain uses TRBV20-1 and TRBJ1-1; D is perhaps TRBD1 (5 bases). Germline assignment: CDR1 DFQATT and CDR2 SNEGSKA (reference sequence). V gave up 1 base and J gave up 1 base, with 16 bases separating them. This CDR3 comprises 16 residues. The CDR3 DNA is TGCAGTGCTAGAGTTGCGGGGCAGGGAGGGAACACTGAAGCTTTCTTT. Residues: CSARVAGQGGNTEAFF.

There are a few counts of this clonotype. A junction end diverges from the germline sequence, so it may reflect a read error. The chain uses TRBV20-1 and TRBJ1-5; D is unresolved. CDR3 length equals 15 residues. Germline CDR1 DFQATT, CDR2 SNEGSKA (reference sequence). In nucleotides, the CDR3 is TGCAGTGCTCGAGAAGGTTGGAGTAGCAATCAGCCCCAGCATTTT. Protein sequence: CSAREGWSSNQPQHF.

This clonotype was seen many times. The chain uses TRBV4-3 and TRBJ1-6; a weak D match, TRBD1 (5 bases). The germline V and J ends were trimmed by 0 bases and 10 bases, with 13 bases remaining between them. This CDR3 has 15 residues. CDR1 and CDR2 (germline): LGHNA, YSLEER. CDR3 region: CASSQDTAGQSPLHF. The CDR3 region has the DNA TGCGCCAGCAGCCAAGATACGGCGGGGCAATCACCCCTCCACTTT.

This clonotype was counted ten times or more. The chain joins TRBV11-2 to TRBJ1-3; D is undetermined. This CDR3 is 14 amino acids long. CDR1 and CDR2 (germline): SGHAT, FQNNGV. V gave up 5 bases and J gave up 0 bases, with 8 bases separating them. This chain's CDR3 is CASSTRYSGNTIYF. The CDR3 coding sequence is TGTGCCAGCAGCACGCGGTACTCTGGAAACACCATATATTTT.

This clonotype has at least ten counts. This sequence joins TRBV6-5 and TRBJ1-3; perhaps TRBD1 as D (5 bases). From germline, CDR1 is MNHEY and CDR2 SVGAGI. Trimming took off 5 bases at V and 0 bases at J, with 11 bases between the two ends. This CDR3 is 15 amino acids long. Here the CDR3 DNA reads TGTGCCAGCAGTCCCCGGGGGAACTCTGGAAACACCATATATTTT. This gives the protein CASSPRGNSGNTIYF.

The rearrangement uses TRBV12-5 and TRBJ1-1; D gene uncertain. The CDR3 length is 12 residues. The germline V gene has CDR1 LGHNT and CDR2 FRNRAP. V was cut by 5 bases and J by 1 base, with 5 bases left in between. The CDR3 protein is CASGNQNTEAFF. The CDR3 coding sequence is TGTGCTAGTGGTAATCAGAACACTGAAGCTTTCTTT.

The rearrangement joins TRBV27 to TRBJ2-1; no definite D call. V was clipped by 0 bases and J by 2 bases, with 5 bases between them. This CDR3 spans 14 amino acids. CDR1 is MNHEY, CDR2 SMNVEV, per germline (reference sequence). Here the CDR3 reads CASSLSGPYNEQFF. The CDR3, as DNA: TGTGCCAGCAGTTTATCTGGACCCTACAATGAGCAGTTCTTC.

The CDR3 DNA is TGTGCCAGCAGTTCGGGACAGCTCTCCACCTTC. Protein: CASSSGQLSTF. The rearrangement joins TRBV12-3 or TRBV12-4 to TRBJ1-2; 7 bases align to TRBD1. The CDR3 extends over 11 amino acids. The J segment lost 13 bases and the V segment lost 4 bases, leaving 6 bases of the junction unmatched.

The table lists this clonotype with a few counts. This rearrangement joins TRBV18 to TRBJ2-7; D is ambiguous. Germline lookup yields CDR1 KGHSH and CDR2 LQKENI. With 3 bases removed from V and 0 bases from J, the gap between germline ends came to 6 bases. The CDR3 covers 13 residues. DNA for the CDR3: TGTGCCAGCTCACCCCCGTTCTCCTACGAGCAGTACTTC. It codes for CASSPPFSYEQYF.

The V gene is TRBV12-3 or TRBV12-4, the J gene TRBJ1-2; unclear D gene. V was shortened by 2 bases and J by 7 bases, with 8 bases between the two germline ends. There are 12 residues in the CDR3. The CDR3 sequence is CASSLNRVGYTF. Here the CDR3 DNA reads TGTGCCAGCAGTTTAAACCGTGTTGGCTACACCTTC.

The chain has TRBV6-5 and TRBJ2-3, with D possibly matching TRBD1 (5 bases). The CDR3 extends over 17 amino acids. The germline V and J ends were trimmed by 6 bases and 2 bases, with 21 bases remaining between them. Looked up from germline, CDR1 is MNHEY and CDR2 is SVGAGI. Here the CDR3 reads CASSTNRKGPYTDTQYF. CDR3 in DNA: TGTGCCAGCAGCACAAATAGAAAGGGGCCTTACACAGATACGCAGTATTTT.

This clonotype occurred many times. V and J are TRBV7-2 and TRBJ2-1, with 8 bases that match TRBD1. This CDR3 is 16 amino acids long. Germline V CDR1 and CDR2: SGHTA, FQGNSA. J gave up 2 bases and V 2 bases, and 5 bases lay outside the gene matches. The CDR3 nucleotides read TGTGCCAGCAGCTTACGGACAGGGCCCACCTACAATGAGCAGTTCTTC. This translates into CASSLRTGPTYNEQFF.

This clonotype has ten or more counts. The chain recombines TRBV7-2 with TRBJ2-7, with D perhaps TRBD1 or TRBD2 (5 bases each). This CDR3 spans 14 amino acids. The germline gives CDR1 SGHTA, CDR2 FQGNSA. The V gene lost 1 base and the J gene lost 5 bases, with 12 bases spanning the gap. The CDR3 spells CASSLVPGTHEQYF. In DNA, the CDR3 is TGTGCCAGCAGCTTAGTCCCAGGGACGCACGAGCAGTACTTC.

This clonotype was seen at least ten times. V usage is TRBV7-2 and J usage is TRBJ2-7, with D perhaps TRBD2 (6 bases). Germline V gene lookup returns CDR1 SGHTA and CDR2 FQGNSA. CDR3 length: 13 amino acids. The V and J ends lost 9 bases and 0 bases respectively, with 12 bases between them. The CDR3 DNA reads as TGTGCCAGGATAAGCGGGCCCTCCTACGAGCAGTACTTC. Translating gives CARISGPSYEQYF.

This clonotype was detected a few times. The chain joins TRBV11-1 to TRBJ2-1; D perhaps matches TRBD2 (5 bases). The V gene lost 0 bases and the J gene lost 4 bases, with 19 bases spanning the gap. The CDR3 has 18 amino acids. Germline values: CDR1 SGHAT, CDR2 FQDESV (reference sequence). CDR3 nucleotide sequence: TGTGCCAGCAGCTTAGCGGACTCAAAGAACTTCCATTACAATGAGCAGTTCTTC. This codes for CASSLADSKNFHYNEQFF.

The table lists this clonotype with many counts. The chain has TRBV15 and TRBJ1-6, with no clear D. Per the germline V gene, CDR1 is LNHNV and CDR2 is YYDKDF (reference sequence). V was pared by 6 bases and J by 0 bases, with 15 bases between. CDR3 size: 17 residues. CDR3 nucleotides: TGTGCCACCAGAAAGGGCACCCTAAGCTCCTATAATTCACCCCTCCACTTT. Its protein product is CATRKGTLSSYNSPLHF.

This clonotype was detected many times. The rearrangement links TRBV7-6 to TRBJ1-1, with D uncertain. Germline V lookup: CDR1 SGHVS, CDR2 FNYEAQ. This CDR3 is 15 amino acids long. Trimming took 2 bases from V and 4 from J, leaving 14 bases between them. CDR3 bases: TGTGCCAGCAGCTTACGAAGAGGGCCGATCACTGAAGCTTTCTTT. Residues: CASSLRRGPITEAFF.

The chain uses TRBV19 and TRBJ1-5; D uncertain. Trimming shortened V by 9 bases and J by 0 bases, and 12 bases separated the two germline ends. Germline V gene sequence: CDR1 LNHDA, CDR2 SQIVND (reference sequence). The CDR3 totals 14 residues. The CDR3 is CASRSLYSNQPQHF. DNA of the CDR3: TGTGCCAGCAGGAGCTTATATAGCAATCAGCCCCAGCATTTT.

The V gene is TRBV28, the J gene TRBJ2-1; D not resolved. CDR1 and CDR2 (germline): MDHEN, SYDVKM. V dropped 5 bases and J dropped 10 bases, with 12 bases sitting between them. This CDR3 is built from 12 residues. CDR3 region: CASSQGPKEQFF. The CDR3 bases are TGTGCCAGCAGTCAAGGGCCGAAGGAGCAGTTCTTC.

The chain's CDR3 is CASTLGPDNPEQYF. The CDR3 DNA reads as TGTGCCAGCACCCTTGGCCCCGACAACCCCGAGCAGTACTTC. The chain links TRBV5-4 to TRBJ2-7; no clear D gene. The length of the CDR3 is 14 residues. The germline V gene has CDR1 SGHNT and CDR2 YYREEE (reference sequence). Between the trimmed V and J ends, which lost 6 bases and 6 bases, there was a span of 19 bases.